The 11 T cell receptor beta chains below come from one sample, sequenced in a study of shared clonotypes between healthy human individuals. Selected positively for CCR7 and CD45RO-negative, naive CD8 cells excluded terminally differentiated effector memory CD45RA+ cells. Assay used: immunoSEQ multiplex PCR; TCRdb lists only in-frame clones, some missing. The data hold around 560,000 clones, with approximately 96% observed a single time. Material: naive CD8+ T cells sorted from blood. All receptors derive from a woman in her twenties or thirties in good health.

J is TRBJ2-5 and V is TRBV7-9; 11 bases are a match to TRBD2. CDR1 is SEHNR, CDR2 FQNEAQ, per germline (reference sequence). J lost 8 bases, V lost 7 bases, and 3 bases had no gene match. The CDR3 sequence is 12 residues long. The CDR3 is CASIGTSGTQYF. DNA for the CDR3: TGTGCCAGCATCGGGACTAGCGGCACCCAGTACTTC. Full variable domain (outside the CDR3, taken from reference TRBV7-9 and TRBJ2-5): DTGVSQNPRHKITKRGQNVTFRCDPISEHNRLYWYRQTLGQGPEFLTYFQNEAQLEKSRLLSDRFSAERPKGSFSTLEIQRTEQGDSAMYLCASIGTSGTQYFGPGTRLLVL.

The rearrangement joins TRBV6-5 to TRBJ2-7, with 11 bases matching TRBD2. CDR3 length: 14 residues. CDR1 is MNHEY and CDR2 is SVGAGI in the germline V gene. With 7 bases clipped from V and 2 bases from J, the junction kept 4 bases outside the gene matches. In DNA form, the CDR3 reads TGTGCCAGCAAGATAGCGGGAGGGACCTACGAGCAGTACTTC. This codes for CASKIAGGTYEQYF.

Turning to this clone: Additional DNA sequences in this sample encode the identical CDR3. V and J are TRBV6-5 and TRBJ1-5, with D tentatively TRBD1 (6 bases). The ends were cut back, 0 bases at V and 1 base at J, with 7 bases in the middle. CDR3 length: 15 amino acids. Germline CDR1 reads MNHEY; CDR2 reads SVGAGI. The CDR3 reads CASSYSGGSNQPQHF. DNA for the CDR3: TGTGCCAGCAGTTACTCAGGGGGGAGCAATCAGCCCCAGCATTTT.

This chain uses TRBV4-2 with TRBJ2-7, with D perhaps matching TRBD2 (6 bases). The CDR3 is 15 amino acids. The V end lost 5 bases, the J end lost 2 bases, and 16 bases lay between the germline ends. Looked up from germline, CDR1 is LGHNA and CDR2 is YNFKEQ. The CDR3 DNA sequence: TGTGCCAGCAGCTTGGGCCAGCCGGGGGCCTACGAGCAGTACTTC. It is translated as CASSLGQPGAYEQYF.

This sequence joins TRBV28 and TRBJ1-2; D ambiguous. The CDR3 consists of 16 residues. Germline V gene sequence: CDR1 MDHEN, CDR2 SYDVKM. Deletions cut 3 bases from V and 4 bases from J, with 18 bases between. The CDR3 sequence is CASSFLIPFRLYGYTF. The CDR3 DNA sequence: TGTGCCAGCAGTTTCCTGATCCCTTTCAGGCTCTATGGCTACACCTTC.

The CDR3 region has the DNA TGTGCCAGCAGCATTAGTCCCGTCTTCTACGAGCAGTACTTC. This sequence encodes CASSISPVFYEQYF. This chain joins TRBV28 and TRBJ2-7; no definite D call. This CDR3 region has 14 residues. V was trimmed by 6 bases and J by 3 bases, leaving 15 bases between them. Germline V CDR1 and CDR2: MDHEN, SYDVKM. The full variable domain, rest sourced from reference TRBV28 and TRBJ2-7, is DVKVTQSSRYLVKRTGEKVFLECVQDMDHENMFWYRQDPGLGLRLIYFSYDVKMKEKGDIPEGYSVSREKKERFSLILESASTNQTSMYLCASSISPVFYEQYFGPGTRLTVT.

This chain links TRBV5-5 with TRBJ2-7; D is unresolved. The V gene's germline CDR1 is SGHKS and CDR2 YYEKEE (reference sequence). V was trimmed by 2 bases and J by 3 bases, leaving 3 bases between them. This CDR3 region has 11 residues. The CDR3 coding sequence is TGTGCCAGCAGCTTTCACTACGAGCAGTACTTC. It codes for CASSFHYEQYF.

This chain connects TRBV19 to TRBJ2-1; D may be TRBD2 (6 bases). V gave up 5 bases and J gave up 2 bases, with 13 bases separating them. There are 15 residues in the CDR3. Germline CDR1 reads LNHDA; CDR2 reads SQIVND (reference sequence). CDR3 DNA: TGTGCCAGTAGTTCCGGGAGAGCCACCTACAATGAGCAGTTCTTC. Amino acids: CASSSGRATYNEQFF.

The V and J genes are TRBV28 and TRBJ2-1; tentatively, D is TRBD2 (5 bases). This CDR3 region has 14 residues. V lost 2 bases to trimming and J lost 2 bases, with 7 bases between them. Germline V gene sequence: CDR1 MDHEN, CDR2 SYDVKM. In DNA, the CDR3 is TGTGCCAGCAGTTTAGGGAGCCCCTACAATGAGCAGTTCTTC. Protein sequence: CASSLGSPYNEQFF.

This clone came up once. The rearrangement uses TRBV7-9 and TRBJ2-7; either TRBD1 or TRBD2 may supply D (5 bases each). Deletions cut 5 bases from V and 3 bases from J, with 11 bases between. The germline gives CDR1 SEHNR, CDR2 FQNEAQ (reference sequence). The CDR3 length is 13 residues. The DNA for the CDR3 is TGTGCCAGCAGCCCGGGACCATTCTACGAGCAGTACTTC. Translated: CASSPGPFYEQYF. The full variable domain, in which reference TRBV7-9 and TRBJ2-7 provide the parts outside the CDR3, is DTGVSQNPRHKITKRGQNVTFRCDPISEHNRLYWYRQTLGQGPEFLTYFQNEAQLEKSRLLSDRFSAERPKGSFSTLEIQRTEQGDSAMYLCASSPGPFYEQYFGPGTRLTVT.

V is TRBV7-9 and J is TRBJ2-1, with 10 bases identical to TRBD1. Germline V gene sequence: CDR1 SEHNR, CDR2 FQNEAQ (reference sequence). The CDR3 length is 15 residues. V lost 5 bases, J lost 4 bases, and 5 bases stayed unmatched. The CDR3 nucleotides are TGTGCCAGCAGCAAAGGGGGACAGGGGTACAATGAGCAGTTCTTC. As protein: CASSKGGQGYNEQFF.